The 3 T cell receptor beta chains presented below share a single source sample, sequenced in a study of blood T cell repertoires in COVID-19. Here immunoSEQ multiplex PCR was the method, and the copy in TCRdb shows in-frame clones only, minus some. The data contain just under 50,000 clones, 70% to 85% of them seen just once; the ten biggest clones take up 7.6%. The sample was peripheral blood. These receptors all come from a human donor in a cohort sampled during active COVID-19.

V usage is TRBV24-1 and J usage is TRBJ2-5; D is unclear. Germline V gives CDR1 KGHDR, CDR2 SFDVKD. V was shortened by 0 bases and J by 1 base, with 5 bases between the two germline ends. This CDR3 contains 14 residues. The chain's CDR3 is CATSDLGPQETQYF. CDR3 in DNA: TGTGCCACCAGTGATTTGGGGCCCCAAGAGACCCAGTACTTC.

J is TRBJ1-3 and V is TRBV5-6, with a weak D call TRBD1 (6 bases). This CDR3 has 16 amino acids. The germline gives CDR1 SGHDT, CDR2 YYEEEE. The V and J ends lost 2 bases and 0 bases respectively, with 12 bases between them. DNA of the CDR3: TGTGCCAGCAGCTTCCGACAGGACGTCTCTGGAAACACCATATATTTT. It encodes CASSFRQDVSGNTIYF.

V is TRBV2 and J is TRBJ1-2; 8 nucleotides match TRBD1. The germline gives CDR1 SNHLY, CDR2 FYNNEI. The CDR3 is made up of 15 amino acids. V trimming: 5 bases; J trimming: 8 bases; junction bases outside the gene matches: 13. CDR3 DNA sequence: TGTGCCAGCAGTACCGGACAGGGAGCGATGGGAGGCTACACCTTC. Translated, it gives CASSTGQGAMGGYTF. Full variable domain (rest looked up from reference TRBV2 and TRBJ1-2): EPEVTQTPSHQVTQMGQEVILRCVPISNHLYFYWYRQILGQKVEFLVSFYNNEISEKSEIFDDQFSVERPDGSNFTLKIRSTKLEDSAMYFCASSTGQGAMGGYTFGSGTRLTVV.